The next 26 T cell receptor beta chains were all read from a single sample in a study of cytomegalovirus exposure and HLA in healthy donors. The study ran its PCR with 60 Vbeta and 13 Jbeta primers. Only in-frame clones appear in the TCRdb table, and some are missing; sequencing was by immunoSEQ multiplex PCR. The profile shows roughly 200,000 clones, around 80% of them singletons. The sample taken for sequencing was PBMCs. These receptors originate from a middle-aged woman in good health and CMV-seronegative.

The chain is built from TRBV28 and TRBJ2-1; D is possibly TRBD1 (7 bases). V lost 5 bases, J lost 3 bases, and 17 bases lay in between. This CDR3 comprises 16 residues. Germline V gene lookup returns CDR1 MDHEN and CDR2 SYDVKM. CDR3 sequence: CASSPRGGGNYNEQFF. The CDR3 nucleotides are TGTGCCAGCAGTCCACGAGGGGGCGGGAACTACAATGAGCAGTTCTTC.

This chain uses TRBV10-1 with TRBJ1-2; 10 bases are shared with TRBD1. Germline lookup yields CDR1 WNHNN and CDR2 SYGVQD (reference sequence). V shed 6 bases, J shed 3 bases, and the junction held 4 bases outside the gene matches. This CDR3 comprises 14 residues. The chain's CDR3 is CASSGTGVDYGYTF. As DNA, the CDR3 is TGCGCCAGCAGCGGGACAGGGGTGGACTATGGCTACACCTTC.

In its sample, this clone was seen once. The chain joins TRBV5-1 to TRBJ2-5; D might be TRBD1 (5 bases). V shed 4 bases and J shed 2 bases, with 9 bases lying between them. In germline, CDR1 is SGHRS, CDR2 YFSETQ. There are 13 residues in the CDR3. The CDR3 nucleotides are TGCGCCAGCAGCCCTCCAGGGCAAGAGACCCAGTACTTC. Residues: CASSPPGQETQYF.

This chain joins TRBV28 and TRBJ1-4, with 7 bases fitting TRBD1. The CDR3 sequence is 16 residues long. The J segment lost 8 bases and the V segment lost 2 bases, leaving 11 bases of the junction unmatched. Germline assignment: CDR1 MDHEN and CDR2 SYDVKM. The CDR3 protein is CASSLVKAGGAEKLFF. CDR3 bases: TGTGCCAGCAGTTTAGTGAAGGCAGGGGGTGCGGAAAAACTGTTTTTT.

The chain joins TRBV28 to TRBJ2-7, with 7 bases aligning to TRBD1. This CDR3 is built from 13 residues. J was trimmed by 2 bases and V by 8 bases; bases with no gene match: 6. From germline, CDR1 is MDHEN and CDR2 SYDVKM. CDR3 sequence (DNA): TGTGCCAGCGGGGGACAGCTCACCTACGAGCAGTACTTC. It is translated as CASGGQLTYEQYF.

This clone was detected a few times. V usage is TRBV9 and J usage is TRBJ2-1, with TRBD1 as a possible D gene (5 bases). Germline-derived CDR1 and CDR2 are SGDLS and YYNGEE. The V and J ends lost 3 bases and 4 bases respectively, with 11 bases between them. This CDR3 has 14 residues. The CDR3, as DNA: TGTGCCAGCAGCGCCGATGGACAATACAATGAGCAGTTCTTC. Translating it yields CASSADGQYNEQFF.

V usage is TRBV5-8 and J usage is TRBJ2-3; 8 bases line up with TRBD1. Germline V gene data show CDR1 as SGHTS and CDR2 as YDEGEE. Trimming at V came to 1 base and at J to 3 bases, leaving 4 bases not matched to a gene. The CDR3 extends over 15 amino acids. CDR3 sequence reads: CASSLITGGTDTQYF. CDR3 DNA: TGTGCCAGCAGCTTGATTACAGGGGGTACAGATACGCAGTATTTT.

In its sample, this clone was seen once. The chain couples TRBV19 to TRBJ2-1, with 8 positions matching TRBD2. With V trimmed by 7 bases and J by 8 bases, 7 bases remained unmatched. The length of the CDR3 is 13 residues. Germline V gene lookup returns CDR1 LNHDA and CDR2 SQIVND (reference sequence). As DNA, the CDR3 is TGTGCCAGTAAGAGACTAGCGATGGATGAGCAGTTCTTC. Amino acids: CASKRLAMDEQFF.

The V and J genes are TRBV19 and TRBJ2-5; tentative D call: TRBD1 (6 bases). The assigned J gene may be wrong: the sequence end matches TRBJ2-7 better. The germline V gene encodes CDR1 LNHDA and CDR2 SQIVND (reference sequence). The CDR3 is 14 residues long. CDR3 bases: TGTGCCAGTAGTCTAACAGGGATCTCCTACGAGCAGTACTTC. It codes for CASSLTGISYEQYF.

The V and J genes are TRBV6-1 and TRBJ1-5; 10 bases map to TRBD1. Looked up from germline, CDR1 is MNHNS and CDR2 is SASEGT. Germline trimming cut 11 bases from V and 4 bases from J; bases unmatched to any gene: 5. The length of the CDR3 is 13 residues. The CDR3 protein is CAAQGQGNQPQHF. The CDR3 DNA follows: TGTGCCGCCCAGGGACAGGGGAATCAGCCCCAGCATTTT.

The chain combines TRBV30 with TRBJ2-2; TRBD1 matches at 7 bases. J was trimmed by 4 bases and V by 3 bases; bases with no gene match: 8. This CDR3 comprises 15 residues. CDR1 is GTSNPN and CDR2 is SVGIG in the germline V gene (reference sequence). CDR3 residues: CAWSSEGAGTGELFF. CDR3 sequence (DNA): TGTGCCTGGAGCTCTGAGGGGGCGGGCACCGGGGAGCTGTTTTTT.

Regarding this clone: Compared with germline, one end of the junction differs, possibly owing to a read error. This chain links TRBV9 with TRBJ1-4; perhaps TRBD1 as D (6 bases). The CDR3 covers 11 residues. Germline V gene lookup returns CDR1 SGDLS and CDR2 YYNGEE. Here the CDR3 reads CASGGREKLSF. CDR3 sequence (DNA): TGTGCCAGCGGGGGCCGCGAAAAACTGTCTTTT. The full variable domain, rest sourced from reference TRBV9 and TRBJ1-4, is DSGVTQTPKHLITATGQRVTLRCSPRSGDLSVYWYQQSLDQGLQFLIQYYNGEERAKGNILERFSAQQFPDLHSELNLSSLELGDSALYFCASGGREKLSFGSGTQLSVL.

This clone appeared a few times. The chain employs TRBV10-1 and TRBJ1-1; TRBD1 might be the D (5 bases). Germline lookup yields CDR1 WNHNN and CDR2 SYGVQD (reference sequence). Trimming cost V 4 bases and J 1 base, with 10 bases left between them. The CDR3 totals 14 residues. This CDR3 reads CASSAARENTEAFF. In DNA form, the CDR3 reads TGCGCCAGCAGTGCCGCCAGGGAGAACACTGAAGCTTTCTTT.

This rearrangement joins TRBV7-6 to TRBJ2-7, with 7 bases lining up with TRBD2. Germline V gene data show CDR1 as SGHVS and CDR2 as FNYEAQ. V shed 5 bases, J shed 6 bases, and the junction held 22 bases outside the gene matches. This CDR3 is 18 amino acids long. CDR3 amino acids: CASSETLWDPGRQCEQYF. CDR3 in DNA: TGTGCCAGCAGCGAGACGCTTTGGGACCCCGGGAGGCAGTGCGAGCAGTACTTC.

The V call is TRBV27, the J call TRBJ2-4, with D possibly matching TRBD2 (6 bases). CDR1 and CDR2 (germline): MNHEY, SMNVEV (reference sequence). Between the trimmed V and J ends, which lost 4 bases and 0 bases, there was a span of 13 bases. This CDR3 region has 16 residues. CDR3 nucleotide sequence: TGTGCCAGCAGTTCCAAGGGACTGGGAGCCAAAAACATTCAGTACTTC. This gives the protein CASSSKGLGAKNIQYF.

CDR3 amino acids: CASSDGGTYEQYF. In DNA form, the CDR3 reads TGTGCCAGCAGTGACGGGGGAACCTACGAGCAGTACTTC. V and J are TRBV2 and TRBJ2-5, with a possible D match to TRBD2 (6 bases). Gene TRBJ2-7 matches the end of the DNA better, so the J call may be wrong. The CDR3 runs 13 residues. The germline CDR1 and CDR2 sequences are SNHLY and FYNNEI.

The V and J genes are TRBV7-3 and TRBJ2-5; D is possibly TRBD1 (6 bases). Trimming took 3 bases from V and 6 from J, leaving 11 bases between them. CDR1 is SGHTA, CDR2 FQGTGA, per germline. This CDR3 spans 13 amino acids. The CDR3 DNA sequence: TGTGCCAGCAGCTTGGGGGCGCAGAAGACCCAGTACTTC. It specifies CASSLGAQKTQYF.

V and J are TRBV19 and TRBJ2-6; maybe TRBD1 (5 bases). The germline V gene has CDR1 LNHDA and CDR2 SQIVND (reference sequence). The CDR3 covers 16 residues. V lost 3 bases and J 0 bases, leaving 9 bases between the germline ends. The CDR3 DNA reads as TGTGCCAGTAGTATTGATGGGGCCTCTGGGGCCAACGTCCTGACTTTC. It codes for CASSIDGASGANVLTF. The whole variable domain, remainder taken from reference TRBV19 and TRBJ2-6, is DGGITQSPKYLFRKEGQNVTLSCEQNLNHDAMYWYRQDPGQGLRLIYYSQIVNDFQKGDIAEGYSVSREKKESFPLTVTSAQKNPTAFYLCASSIDGASGANVLTFGAGSRLTVL.

The sample holds a few counts of this clone. The junction does not match germline at one end; this may be a read error. V gene TRBV7-7 combines with J gene TRBJ1-6; 7 nucleotides align to TRBD1. The CDR3 consists of 13 residues. The germline CDR1 and CDR2 sequences are SSHAT and FNYEAQ (reference sequence). Here the CDR3 DNA reads TGTGCTAGCAGTCAGGGGGAGAGCTCACCCCTCCACTTT. Protein product: CASSQGESSPLHF.

The chain uses TRBV14 and TRBJ2-7; D is possibly TRBD2 (5 bases). Trimming removed 0 bases at V and 7 bases at J, with 10 bases between. Germline V CDR1 and CDR2: SGHDN, FVKESK. CDR3 length: 13 amino acids. The CDR3 DNA sequence: TGTGCCAGCAGCCAAGACGTAGCGTGGGAGCAGTACTTC. Protein product: CASSQDVAWEQYF.

This chain joins TRBV7-8 and TRBJ2-5; TRBD2 agrees at 8 bases. The end of the DNA aligns better with TRBJ2-7, so the J call may be wrong. The CDR3 is made up of 14 amino acids. Germline lookup yields CDR1 SGHVS and CDR2 FQNEAQ. The CDR3 loop reads CASSLGGRRYEQYF. The CDR3 DNA reads TGTGCCAGCAGCTTAGGCGGGAGGAGGTACGAGCAGTACTTC.

This CDR3 reads CASSALLSTLHF. The DNA of the CDR3 is TGTGCCAGCAGTGCCTTGCTAAGCACCCTCCACTTT. The V call is TRBV27, the J call TRBJ1-6; D call uncertain. The CDR3 consists of 12 residues. V shed 5 bases and J shed 14 bases, with 13 bases lying between them. Germline CDR1 MNHEY, CDR2 SMNVEV (reference sequence).

J is TRBJ1-5 and V is TRBV19; 7 bases are a match to TRBD1. V was clipped by 3 bases and J by 6 bases; unmatched bases: 5. The CDR3 runs to 14 residues. The germline CDR1 and CDR2 sequences are LNHDA and SQIVND (reference sequence). The CDR3, as DNA: TGTGCCAGTAGTATGACAGGGAGAAGTCAGCCCCAGCATTTT. Translated, it gives CASSMTGRSQPQHF.

The gene calls are TRBV15 and TRBJ2-1; 8 bases are shared with TRBD2. Trimming removed 3 bases from V and 10 bases from J; junction bases left unmatched: 11. This CDR3 has 15 amino acids. From germline, CDR1 is LNHNV and CDR2 YYDKDF (reference sequence). CDR3 bases: TGTGCCACCAGCAGCGTTCATAGCGGGGCCACCGAGCAGTTCTTC. Its translation is CATSSVHSGATEQFF.

This clone was observed a single time. The V gene is TRBV6-6, the J gene TRBJ2-5; 10 nucleotides match TRBD1. The J call may be wrong; the DNA end is better matched by TRBJ2-7. The CDR3 consists of 14 residues. The V gene's germline CDR1 is MNHNY and CDR2 SVGAGI (reference sequence). The CDR3 nucleotides are TGTGCCAGCTCCCGGACAGGGGGTGACTACGAGCAGTACTTC. Its translation is CASSRTGGDYEQYF.

This sequence joins TRBV2 and TRBJ1-1, with 12 bases matching TRBD1. CDR1 is SNHLY, CDR2 FYNNEI, per germline. With 7 bases clipped from V and 4 bases from J, the junction kept 4 bases outside the gene matches. The CDR3 length is 14 residues. The CDR3 spells CASKRGQGATEAFF. Written as DNA, the CDR3 is TGTGCCAGCAAGAGGGGACAGGGGGCCACTGAAGCTTTCTTT.